This TCR beta chain derives from a study of T cell responses to AZD1222 COVID-19 vaccine. Study observations and caveats: Most donors were white British, females outnumbered males, and clonal diversity was possibly underestimated.

Measured with immunoSEQ multiplex PCR; TCRdb has only the in-frame clones, and not every one. The sample has more than 120,000 clones, around 90% seen once. As regards this clone: The antigen is undetermined.

This CDR3 comprises 13 residues. V shed 5 bases and J shed 9 bases, with 13 bases lying between them. Germline lookup yields CDR1 MDHEN and CDR2 SYDVKM. The chain uses TRBV28 and TRBJ1-4; D unresolved. The sample here was peripheral blood, taken 28 days after the second dose of the MenACWY control vaccine. The TCR comes from an adult who received the MenACWY meningococcal vaccine as a control. The CDR3 sequence: CASSVASAQKLFF. The CDR3 DNA follows: TGTGCCAGCAGTGTCGCTAGCGCCCAAAAACTGTTTTTT.